This TCR beta chain comes out of a study of blood T cells in healthy people across ages. CDR1 is DFQATT and CDR2 is SNEGSKA in the germline V gene (reference sequence). With 5 bases clipped from V and 5 bases from J, the junction kept 2 bases outside the gene matches. The CDR3 runs 13 residues. Then a second PCR, running about 6 to 12 cycles, was carried out with a sample-barcoded 5' primer and a J-beta primer mix. TCRdb independently ran MiXCR on the 5' RACE reads; one entry per CDR3 protein. The table records 700,000 to 850,000 distinct CDR3 sequences, about 55% of them present only once. The study drew donors from healthy Caucasian individuals in Russia aged 6 to 90.

The source material was blood. The sequence was collected from an elderly man in good health. The chain joins TRBV20-1 to TRBJ2-3; 12 positions agree with TRBD2. The CDR3 DNA follows: TGCAGTGCTTTGACTAGCGGGAGAGATACGCAGTATTTT. Its translation: CSALTSGRDTQYF.